This entry lists 21 T cell receptor beta chains sequenced from one sample in a study of blood T cell repertoires in COVID-19. Assay used: immunoSEQ multiplex PCR; TCRdb lists only in-frame clones, some missing. Among approximately 240,000 clones listed, 70% to 90% were seen once. The material sequenced was peripheral blood. All receptors come from a woman in her twenties or thirties who had recovered from COVID-19.

In its sample, this clone was seen once. The chain has TRBV19 and TRBJ2-1; 7 bases are shared with TRBD1. There are 15 residues in the CDR3. Germline values: CDR1 LNHDA, CDR2 SQIVND (reference sequence). V lost 3 bases, J lost 4 bases, and 6 bases stayed unmatched. The CDR3 loop is CASSIRGGFYNEQFF. CDR3 sequence (DNA): TGTGCCAGTAGTATTAGAGGGGGCTTTTACAATGAGCAGTTCTTC.

The rearrangement uses TRBV6-6 and TRBJ1-2; 7 bases are shared with TRBD1. CDR1 and CDR2 (germline): MNHNY, SVGAGI (reference sequence). The J segment lost 4 bases and the V segment lost 1 base, leaving 3 bases of the junction unmatched. This CDR3 is built from 14 residues. The DNA of the CDR3 is TGTGCCAGCAGTTACTGGGACAGTACCTATGGCTACACCTTC. As protein: CASSYWDSTYGYTF.

This clone has a handful of counts. Other DNA sequences in this specimen translate into the identical CDR3. This sequence joins TRBV3-1 (or the pseudogene TRBV3-2) and TRBJ1-6; D possibly corresponds to TRBD1 (6 bases). The germline gives CDR1 LGHDT, CDR2 YNNKEL (reference sequence). V lost 0 bases to trimming and J lost 7 bases, with 10 bases between them. The CDR3 extends over 15 amino acids. The CDR3 spells CASSQETGGNSPLHF. The CDR3 DNA sequence: TGTGCCAGCAGCCAAGAGACAGGTGGGAATTCACCCCTCCACTTT.

The rearrangement links TRBV6-2 or TRBV6-3 to TRBJ2-3, with D tentatively TRBD1 (5 bases). Per germline, CDR1 MNHEY and CDR2 SVGEGT. V was pared by 2 bases and J by 1 base, with 7 bases between. This CDR3 has 14 residues. CDR3: CASSYSRGTDTQYF. The CDR3 DNA follows: TGTGCCAGCAGTTACAGCAGGGGCACAGATACGCAGTATTTT.

The J gene is TRBJ2-2, the V gene TRBV5-1; perhaps TRBD1 as D (5 bases). The CDR3 has 14 residues. Germline CDR1 reads SGHRS; CDR2 reads YFSETQ. Trimming stripped 4 bases from V and 2 bases from J, with 9 bases between. The CDR3 loop reads CASSLDSNTGELFF. CDR3 sequence (DNA): TGCGCCAGCAGCCTAGACAGTAACACCGGGGAGCTGTTTTTT.

The sample holds one count of this clone. V usage is TRBV29-1 and J usage is TRBJ1-2; no clear D gene. V lost 5 bases and J 4 bases, leaving 11 bases between the germline ends. CDR1 is SQVTM and CDR2 is ANQGSEA in the germline V gene. The CDR3 is made up of 12 amino acids. In DNA, the CDR3 is TGCAGCGTTTCTTCCGGGAGCTATGGCTACACCTTC. Translation: CSVSSGSYGYTF.

The rearrangement links TRBV4-1 to TRBJ1-5; D remains ambiguous. The CDR3 extends over 13 amino acids. The germline gives CDR1 MGHRA, CDR2 YSYEKL. Trimming took 1 base from V and 7 from J, leaving 8 bases between them. The CDR3 reads CASSQATVQPQHF. The CDR3 nucleotides are TGCGCCAGCAGCCAAGCCACAGTCCAGCCCCAGCATTTT.

This clone was seen once. J is TRBJ2-7 and V is TRBV13; D is unclear. Germline values: CDR1 PRHDT, CDR2 FYEKMQ (reference sequence). The CDR3 is 13 amino acids. V gave up 5 bases and J gave up 1 base, with 9 bases separating them. The CDR3 is CASSPIGSYEQYF. CDR3 nucleotides: TGTGCCAGCAGCCCAATCGGTTCCTACGAGCAGTACTTC.

The chain links TRBV2 to TRBJ2-7, with TRBD1 as a possible D gene (6 bases). V was trimmed by 11 bases and J by 4 bases, leaving 18 bases between them. The CDR3 runs 13 residues. In germline, CDR1 is SNHLY, CDR2 FYNNEI. The CDR3 DNA follows: TGTGCCCCGCGTAGGCAGGGGTTTTACGAGCAGTACTTC. Protein: CAPRRQGFYEQYF.

This clone was detected only once. The genes are TRBV2 and TRBJ2-3; TRBD2 matches 10 bases. From germline, CDR1 is SNHLY and CDR2 FYNNEI. Losses at the gene ends were 4 bases for V and 3 bases for J; bases not matched to a gene: 7. The CDR3 sequence is 16 residues long. In DNA form, the CDR3 reads TGTGCCAGCAGTGGAGTGGCTAGCGGGGGTACAGATACGCAGTATTTT. It translates to CASSGVASGGTDTQYF.

The chain employs TRBV4-1 and TRBJ2-1; TRBD1 is a possible D gene (5 bases). Germline V CDR1 and CDR2: MGHRA, YSYEKL. V was clipped by 1 base and J by 4 bases, with 17 bases between them. CDR3 size: 17 residues. The CDR3 DNA sequence: TGCGCCAGCAGCCAAGCCGCAGGGCCTGACCTTTACAATGAGCAGTTCTTC. Its protein product is CASSQAAGPDLYNEQFF.

The chain couples TRBV18 to TRBJ2-2, with D possibly being TRBD1 (6 bases). CDR1 is KGHSH and CDR2 is LQKENI in the germline V gene. The length of the CDR3 is 20 residues. V was pared by 3 bases and J by 2 bases, with 25 bases between. The CDR3 sequence: CASSPTSRGISHLNTGELFF. The CDR3 coding sequence is TGTGCCAGCTCACCGACTTCGAGGGGGATCTCTCATCTCAACACCGGGGAGCTGTTTTTT.

CDR3 nucleotide sequence: TGTGCCAGTAGTATTGGGACTAGCGGGGGGGCTGGAGAGCTGTTTTTT. Translation: CASSIGTSGGAGELFF. The V call is TRBV19, the J call TRBJ2-2; 16 bases fit TRBD2. The ends lost 3 bases at V and 11 bases at J; junction bases unmatched: 6. The CDR3 has 16 amino acids. Germline V lookup: CDR1 LNHDA, CDR2 SQIVND (reference sequence).

The gene calls are TRBV6-2 or TRBV6-3 and TRBJ2-7; TRBD1 agrees at 9 bases. Trimming removed 6 bases from V and 3 bases from J; junction bases left unmatched: 3. The CDR3 runs to 13 residues. The V gene's germline CDR1 is MNHEY and CDR2 SVGEGT. CDR3 DNA: TGTGCCAGCAGCGGACAGGGGATCTACGAGCAGTACTTC. Its protein product is CASSGQGIYEQYF.

The V and J genes are TRBV10-2 and TRBJ1-1; D might be TRBD1 (5 bases). The CDR3 has 16 amino acids. Per the germline V gene, CDR1 is WSHSY and CDR2 is SAAADI. V gave up 0 bases and J gave up 7 bases, with 18 bases separating them. CDR3 sequence (DNA): TGCGCCAGCAGTGAGTCGTTGAGGATGCTAGGGGTTGAAGCTTTCTTT. This codes for CASSESLRMLGVEAFF.

This rearrangement joins TRBV9 to TRBJ2-2; D not certain. Per germline, CDR1 SGDLS and CDR2 YYNGEE. Trimming took off 1 base at V and 3 bases at J, with 13 bases between the two ends. This CDR3 comprises 16 residues. The CDR3 DNA reads as TGTGCCAGCAGCGTAAGTACGGAGCTGTACACCGGGGAGCTGTTTTTT. It specifies CASSVSTELYTGELFF.

The chain uses TRBV6-2 or TRBV6-3 and TRBJ1-2; D call uncertain. The V end was cut by 8 bases, the J end by 9 bases, with 25 bases between. This CDR3 spans 15 amino acids. Looked up from germline, CDR1 is MNHEY and CDR2 is SVGEGT. CDR3 protein: CASRRGTFLSTSYTF. The CDR3 DNA sequence: TGTGCCAGCCGCCGAGGCACATTCTTATCCACCAGCTACACCTTC.

This rearrangement joins TRBV27 to TRBJ2-1; 12 bases align to TRBD2. In germline, CDR1 is MNHEY, CDR2 SMNVEV (reference sequence). J gave up 3 bases and V 7 bases, and 1 base lay outside the gene matches. The CDR3 totals 14 residues. The CDR3 sequence is CASTSGGVYNEQFF. DNA of the CDR3: TGTGCCAGCACTAGCGGGGGGGTCTACAATGAGCAGTTCTTC.

The gene calls are TRBV29-1 and TRBJ2-2; D gene unclear. Looked up from germline, CDR1 is SQVTM and CDR2 is ANQGSEA. Trimming pared 6 bases from V and 5 bases from J, leaving 13 bases between. The CDR3 is made up of 13 amino acids. DNA for the CDR3: TGCAGCGTGTCACAGACCGGTACCGGGGAGCTGTTTTTT. Translated: CSVSQTGTGELFF.

This clone came up once. V is TRBV5-5 and J is TRBJ1-5; D gene ambiguous. This CDR3 comprises 16 residues. CDR1 and CDR2 from the germline V gene are SGHKS and YYEKEE (reference sequence). The V gene lost 5 bases and the J gene lost 4 bases, with 19 bases spanning the gap. CDR3 bases: TGTGCCAGCAGTCTGGCCGGACTGTCGGTGAATCAGCCCCAGCATTTT. As protein: CASSLAGLSVNQPQHF.

This chain connects TRBV5-1 to TRBJ2-5, with a tentative D call TRBD1 (5 bases). The V gene's germline CDR1 is SGHRS and CDR2 YFSETQ. The V and J ends lost 5 bases and 3 bases respectively, with 23 bases between them. The CDR3 runs to 17 residues. This chain's CDR3 is CASRSNWAGSFEETQYF. The CDR3 DNA is TGCGCCAGCAGATCAAATTGGGCAGGGTCCTTCGAAGAGACCCAGTACTTC. The full variable domain, rest sourced from reference TRBV5-1 and TRBJ2-5, is KAGVTQTPRYLIKTRGQQVTLSCSPISGHRSVSWYQQTPGQGLQFLFEYFSETQRNKGNFPGRFSGRQFSNSRSEMNVSTLELGDSALYLCASRSNWAGSFEETQYFGPGTRLLVL.